The source of this T cell receptor beta chain is a study of blood T cell repertoires in COVID-19. Study as a whole: There were acute and convalescent COVID-19 samples, and they came from the United States, Italy and Spain. PBMCs, B-cell-depleted T cells, or T cells provided the cDNA or gDNA that made up the material.

Generated by immunoSEQ multiplex PCR, the TCRdb table keeps only in-frame clones and is missing some. The data show 200,000 to 250,000 clones, with roughly 75% seen just once and 5.5% to 8.5% held by the top ten. The CDR3 runs 16 residues. J was trimmed by 8 bases and V by 2 bases; bases with no gene match: 14. Germline CDR1 MNHNS, CDR2 SASEGT. This clone was counted only a few times. The sequence was collected from a woman in her 70s with acute or convalescent COVID-19. The sequencing sample was made of peripheral blood. The chain links TRBV6-1 to TRBJ1-2, with TRBD1 matching 7 bases. The CDR3 loop reads CASSESSSRGLGGYTF. CDR3 DNA: TGTGCCAGCAGTGAATCGTCATCTAGGGGGCTGGGCGGCTACACCTTC.